What follows describes a single T cell receptor beta chain. The antigen is not known. Relative to the germline gene, one junction end is altered; a read error may explain this. MiXCR, applied by TCRdb to the multiplex PCR reads, yields one record per CDR3 protein. The table records some 31,000 distinct CDR3 sequences, less than 65% of them present only once. This sample was taken from a study of breast tumors, draining lymph nodes, adjacent tissues. Whole-study results and caveats: That most tumor T cells come from lymph nodes remained unproven. Tumors had less TCR diversity than lymph nodes, more than nontumor tissue. Luminal-like breast cancer showed significantly higher tumor–nontumor repertoire similarity than basal-like.

The receptor's source is a female donor with breast cancer. Some clones in this sample may be carry-over from other donors' samples. Sample: breast tumor tissue.

The CDR3 loop is CASSLAGPGANVPTF. Here the CDR3 DNA reads TGTGCCAGCAGCTTGGCAGGGCCCGGGGCCAACGTCCCGACTTTC. The chain couples TRBV5-6 to TRBJ2-6; D is perhaps TRBD1 or TRBD2 (5 bases each). Germline loops: CDR1 SGHDT, CDR2 YYEEEE. CDR3 length: 15 residues.